The 20 T cell receptor beta chains in this list originate from one sample, sequenced in a study of CD8 T cells in ankylosing spondylitis. From the 5' RACE reads, TCRdb called clonotypes with MiXCR, one entry per CDR3 protein. The sample includes 50,000 to 70,000 distinct CDR3 sequences, under 7.5% of them seen just once. Sequencing was done on a sample of synovial fluid, either unsorted or a sorted T cell fraction (not recorded which). The source of these receptors is a male donor with ankylosing spondylitis.

This clonotype was detected only a few times. The V call is TRBV28, the J call TRBJ2-5; D tentatively fits TRBD1 or TRBD2 (5 bases each). The CDR3 runs 15 residues. V lost 4 bases and J lost 2, with 14 bases in between. In germline, CDR1 is MDHEN, CDR2 SYDVKM. In DNA, the CDR3 is TGTGCCAGCAGTTCTTGGGACGCCCGGCAAGAGACCCAGTACTTC. It yields the protein CASSSWDARQETQYF.

In its sample, this clonotype was seen many times. The chain links TRBV28 to TRBJ2-3; D might be TRBD2 (6 bases). Per germline, CDR1 MDHEN and CDR2 SYDVKM. The CDR3 is 15 residues long. The V and J ends lost 1 base and 0 bases respectively, with 8 bases between them. The CDR3 sequence is CASSLLGTSTDTQYF. CDR3 nucleotides: TGTGCCAGCAGTTTATTGGGGACTAGCACAGATACGCAGTATTTT. Full variable domain (missing parts from reference TRBV28 and TRBJ2-3): DVKVTQSSRYLVKRTGEKVFLECVQDMDHENMFWYRQDPGLGLRLIYFSYDVKMKEKGDIPEGYSVSREKKERFSLILESASTNQTSMYLCASSLLGTSTDTQYFGPGTRLTVL.

This clonotype was counted a few times. The rearrangement joins TRBV7-2 to TRBJ1-4, with D unresolved. The ends were cut back, 5 bases at V and 8 bases at J, with 15 bases in the middle. Germline values: CDR1 SGHTA, CDR2 FQGNSA. There are 14 residues in the CDR3. CDR3 DNA: TGTGCCAGCAGCCCATTTGGGTCACGGGAAAAACTGTTTTTT. It codes for CASSPFGSREKLFF.

V usage is TRBV9 and J usage is TRBJ2-1; a weak D match, TRBD2 (5 bases). V was pared by 0 bases and J by 1 base, with 11 bases between. Per the germline V gene, CDR1 is SGDLS and CDR2 is YYNGEE. This CDR3 spans 16 amino acids. The CDR3 bases are TGTGCCAGCAGCGTAGTTATCCGGAGGTCCTACAATGAGCAGTTCTTC. Its protein product is CASSVVIRRSYNEQFF.

This chain joins TRBV7-9 and TRBJ2-1, with 7 nucleotides matching TRBD2. The CDR3 consists of 14 residues. The germline V gene has CDR1 SEHNR and CDR2 FQNEAQ (reference sequence). J was trimmed by 5 bases and V by 0 bases; bases with no gene match: 1. The CDR3: CASSLAGGNNEQFF. As DNA, the CDR3 is TGTGCCAGCAGCTTAGCGGGAGGGAACAATGAGCAGTTCTTC.

This clonotype was picked up many times. The V gene is TRBV5-1, the J gene TRBJ1-2; tentatively, D is TRBD1 (5 bases). Germline CDR1 reads SGHRS; CDR2 reads YFSETQ. V lost 4 bases, J lost 2 bases, and 9 bases lay in between. This CDR3 has 13 residues. CDR3 loop: CASSQTANYGYTF. The CDR3 DNA sequence: TGCGCCAGCAGCCAGACAGCGAACTATGGCTACACCTTC.

This clonotype was found once. A much larger clone differs by one base, so this may be a read error. Without the conserved terminal phenylalanine or tryptophan, this CDR3 likely stems from a read error. This sequence joins TRBV4-3 and TRBJ2-1; possible D gene TRBD2, 5 bases. This CDR3 comprises 16 residues. V lost 0 bases, J lost 1 base, and 10 bases lay in between. Germline CDR1 and CDR2: LGHNA and YSLEER. This CDR3 is CASSQEWAGSYNEQFL. Written as DNA, the CDR3 is TGCGCCAGCAGCCAAGAGTGGGCGGGTTCCTACAATGAGCAGTTCCTC.

This clonotype has a count of ten or more. The V gene is TRBV29-1, the J gene TRBJ2-1; D is possibly TRBD1 (6 bases). CDR3 length equals 12 residues. Germline CDR1 is SQVTM and CDR2 is ANQGSEA. V was trimmed by 6 bases and J by 2 bases, leaving 8 bases between them. CDR3 loop: CSVRTAYNEQFF. The CDR3 DNA follows: TGCAGCGTAAGGACAGCCTACAATGAGCAGTTCTTC.

This clonotype occurred many times. The chain joins TRBV2 to TRBJ1-2, with D unresolved. V lost 8 bases and J lost 0, with 7 bases in between. Germline CDR1 reads SNHLY; CDR2 reads FYNNEI. The CDR3 extends over 12 amino acids. For the CDR3, the DNA is TGTGCCAGCCCGTCGACTAACTATGGCTACACCTTC. Amino acid sequence: CASPSTNYGYTF.

This clonotype showed up many times. This chain connects TRBV6-5 to TRBJ1-4; possible D gene TRBD1, 6 bases. The CDR3 covers 15 residues. The V end was cut by 2 bases, the J end by 13 bases, with 20 bases between. Germline values: CDR1 MNHEY, CDR2 SVGAGI. The CDR3 spells CASSYTSRDRKTLFF. CDR3 bases: TGTGCCAGCAGTTACACTTCCCGAGACAGGAAAACACTGTTTTTT.

At least ten counts were recorded for this clonotype. In DNA, the CDR3 is TGCGCCAGCAGCCCCGGGTGGCCCCCACCTGTTAGCAATCAGCCCCAGCATTTT. Translated: CASSPGWPPPVSNQPQHF. This chain connects TRBV5-1 to TRBJ1-5; D is unclear. Germline loops: CDR1 SGHRS, CDR2 YFSETQ. CDR3 length: 18 residues. The V and J ends lost 4 bases and 0 bases respectively, with 20 bases between them.

The chain combines TRBV20-1 with TRBJ2-1; 9 bases line up with TRBD1. Germline CDR1 reads DFQATT; CDR2 reads SNEGSKA (reference sequence). The J segment lost 2 bases and the V segment lost 6 bases, leaving 8 bases of the junction unmatched. The CDR3 extends over 15 amino acids. The CDR3 bases are TGCAGTGCCCGGCCCCGACAGGGGGCCTACAATGAGCAGTTCTTC. It encodes CSARPRQGAYNEQFF.

This clonotype was observed many times. The chain has TRBV12-3 or TRBV12-4 and TRBJ2-2; D gene uncertain. Deletions cut 2 bases from V and 7 bases from J, with 14 bases between. There are 15 residues in the CDR3. The CDR3 DNA follows: TGTGCCAGCAGTTTACTCGGCAGTTCGGGCGGGGAGCTGTTTTTT. Translating gives CASSLLGSSGGELFF.

The rearrangement links TRBV29-1 to TRBJ2-7, with D possibly TRBD1 on 5 matching bases. V was clipped by 4 bases and J by 1 base, with 11 bases between them. Looked up from germline, CDR1 is SQVTM and CDR2 is ANQGSEA. There are 13 residues in the CDR3. The CDR3 nucleotides are TGCAGCGTTGCCGTCAGGGCTTCCTACGAGCAGTACTTC. Translation gives CSVAVRASYEQYF.

This chain links TRBV7-3 with TRBJ1-2, with TRBD1 identical over 7 bases. Trimming removed 5 bases from V and 7 bases from J; junction bases left unmatched: 7. Germline-derived CDR1 and CDR2 are SGHTA and FQGTGA. The CDR3 has 13 amino acids. CDR3 nucleotide sequence: TGTGCCAGCAGCCACGGGACAGAGGGTGGCTACACCTTC. Protein: CASSHGTEGGYTF.

This clonotype was detected many times. The CDR3 nucleotides are TGTGCCAGCAGGGGAGCGACAGGAACATGGTCACCCCTCCACTTT. Protein product: CASRGATGTWSPLHF. The chain uses TRBV27 and TRBJ1-6, with D possibly being TRBD1 (6 bases). Trimming cost V 6 bases and J 10 bases, with 19 bases left between them. CDR1 and CDR2 from the germline V gene are MNHEY and SMNVEV (reference sequence). The CDR3 has 15 amino acids.

V and J are TRBV11-2 and TRBJ1-1; 7 bases are a match to TRBD1. Germline CDR1 is SGHAT and CDR2 is FQNNGV. V was clipped by 7 bases and J by 4 bases; unmatched bases: 15. This CDR3 spans 16 amino acids. CDR3 in amino acids: CASTQVGTASGTEAFF. The CDR3 DNA is TGTGCCAGCACCCAGGTCGGGACAGCGTCGGGCACTGAAGCTTTCTTT.

The chain carries TRBV19 and TRBJ2-1, with 8 nucleotides matching TRBD2. Germline CDR1 LNHDA, CDR2 SQIVND (reference sequence). The V and J ends lost 7 bases and 0 bases, in that order; junction bases with no gene match: 5. This CDR3 comprises 15 residues. CDR3 sequence reads: CASTRTSLSYNEQFF. For the CDR3, the DNA is TGTGCCAGTACGAGGACTAGCCTCTCCTACAATGAGCAGTTCTTC.

This sequence joins TRBV12-3 or TRBV12-4 and TRBJ1-5; 7 bases match TRBD1. V lost 5 bases, J lost 3 bases, and 10 bases stayed unmatched. The CDR3 sequence is 16 residues long. CDR3 sequence (DNA): TGTGCCAGCAGTACCGGGACAGTCGGTTCCAATCAGCCCCAGCATTTT. Translating it yields CASSTGTVGSNQPQHF.

The chain couples TRBV11-2 to TRBJ1-2, with a tentative D call TRBD1 (6 bases). V was cut by 5 bases and J by 8 bases, with 15 bases left in between. Per the germline V gene, CDR1 is SGHAT and CDR2 is FQNNGV. The CDR3 has 13 residues. The CDR3 region is CASSRTGAEGYTF. CDR3 sequence (DNA): TGTGCCAGCAGCCGTACGGGGGCGGAAGGCTACACCTTC.